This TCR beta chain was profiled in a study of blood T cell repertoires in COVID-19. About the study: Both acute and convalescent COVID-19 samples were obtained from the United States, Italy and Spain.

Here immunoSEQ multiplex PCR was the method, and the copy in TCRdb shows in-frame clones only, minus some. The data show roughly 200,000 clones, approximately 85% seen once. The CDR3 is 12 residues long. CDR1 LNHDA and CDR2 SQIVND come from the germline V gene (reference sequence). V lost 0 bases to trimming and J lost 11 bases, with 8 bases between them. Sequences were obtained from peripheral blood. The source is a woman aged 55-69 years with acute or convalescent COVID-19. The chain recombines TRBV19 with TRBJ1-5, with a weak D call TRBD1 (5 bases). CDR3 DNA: TGTGCCAGTAGTATAGACGGGGGGGCCCAGCATTTT. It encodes CASSIDGGAQHF.